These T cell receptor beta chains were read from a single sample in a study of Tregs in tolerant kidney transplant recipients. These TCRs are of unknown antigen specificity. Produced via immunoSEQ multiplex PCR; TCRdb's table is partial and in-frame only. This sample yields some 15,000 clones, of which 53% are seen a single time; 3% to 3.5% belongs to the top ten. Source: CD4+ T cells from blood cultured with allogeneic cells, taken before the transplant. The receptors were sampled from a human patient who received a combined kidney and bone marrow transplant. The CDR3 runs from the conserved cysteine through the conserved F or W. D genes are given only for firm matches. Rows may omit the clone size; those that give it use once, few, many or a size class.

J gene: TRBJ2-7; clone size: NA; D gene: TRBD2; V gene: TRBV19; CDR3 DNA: TGTGCCAGTAGTAAAGAGCTAGCGGGAGCATACGAGCAGTACTTC; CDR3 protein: CASSKELAGAYEQYF
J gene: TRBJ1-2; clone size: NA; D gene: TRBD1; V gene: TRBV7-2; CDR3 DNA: TGTGCCAGCAGCTCAACCGGGACAGCTAACTATGGCTACACCTTC; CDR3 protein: CASSSTGTANYGYTF
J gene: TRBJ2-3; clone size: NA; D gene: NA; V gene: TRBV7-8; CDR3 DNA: TGTGCCAGCAGCTTAAAGCATACGCAGTATTTT; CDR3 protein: CASSLKHTQYF
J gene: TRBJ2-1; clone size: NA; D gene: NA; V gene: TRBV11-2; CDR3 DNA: TGTGCCAGCAGCTTAGAGGACTACATCAATGAGCAGTTCTTC; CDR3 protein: CASSLEDYINEQFF
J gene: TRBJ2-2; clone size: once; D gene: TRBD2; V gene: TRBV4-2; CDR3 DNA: TGTGCCAGCAGCCAAGAAATTGGACTAGCGGTCGCCGGGGAGCTGTTTTTT; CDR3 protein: CASSQEIGLAVAGELFF
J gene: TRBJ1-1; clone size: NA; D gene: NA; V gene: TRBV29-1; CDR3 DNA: TGCAGCGCCAAGACAGATGAAGCTTTCTTT; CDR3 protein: CSAKTDEAFF
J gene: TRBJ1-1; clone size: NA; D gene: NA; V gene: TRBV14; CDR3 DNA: TGTGCCAGCAGCCAGAGGCGAGGGAACACTGAAGCTTTCTTT; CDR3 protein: CASSQRRGNTEAFF
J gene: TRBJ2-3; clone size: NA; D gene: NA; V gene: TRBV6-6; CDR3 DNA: TGTGCCAGCAGTCGTAGCACAGATACGCAGTATTTT; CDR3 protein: CASSRSTDTQYF
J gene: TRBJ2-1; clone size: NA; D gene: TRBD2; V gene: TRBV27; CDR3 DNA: TGTGCCAGCAGTTTACTAGCGGGAGGGGTTAGAGATGAGCAGTTCTTC; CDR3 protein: CASSLLAGGVRDEQFF
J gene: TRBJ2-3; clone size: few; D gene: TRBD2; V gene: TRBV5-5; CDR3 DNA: TGTGCCAGCAGCTTTCGGGTAGCGGGAGGCACAGATACGCAGTATTTT; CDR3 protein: CASSFRVAGGTDTQYF
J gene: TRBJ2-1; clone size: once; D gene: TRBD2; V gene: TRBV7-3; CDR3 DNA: TGTGCCAGCAGCCCACAAGCGGGAGGGTTTGCCGGTGAGCAGTTCTTC; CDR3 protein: CASSPQAGGFAGEQFF
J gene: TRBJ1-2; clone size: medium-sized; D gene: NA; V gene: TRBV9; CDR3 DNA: TGTGCCAGCAGCACTCCATGGGGAGGCGGTCTCTCCAATGGCTACACCTTC; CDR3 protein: CASSTPWGGGLSNGYTF
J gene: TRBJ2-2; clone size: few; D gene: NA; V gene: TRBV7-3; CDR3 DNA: TGTGCCAGCAGCGAGAGTACGGCGAACACCGGGGAGCTGTTTTTT; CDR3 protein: CASSESTANTGELFF
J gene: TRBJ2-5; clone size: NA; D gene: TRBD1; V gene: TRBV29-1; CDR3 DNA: TGCAGCGTTTCAGGGACAGCGAAAGAGACCCAGTACTTC; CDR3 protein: CSVSGTAKETQYF
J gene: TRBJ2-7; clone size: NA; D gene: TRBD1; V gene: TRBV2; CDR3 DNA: TGTGCCAGCAGTCGGACAGGGGGTTCCTACGAGCAGTACTTC; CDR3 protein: CASSRTGGSYEQYF
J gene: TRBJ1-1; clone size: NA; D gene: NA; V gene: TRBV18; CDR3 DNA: TGTGCCAGCTCACCGAGCCAGGCGAACACTGAAGCTTTCTTT; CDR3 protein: CASSPSQANTEAFF
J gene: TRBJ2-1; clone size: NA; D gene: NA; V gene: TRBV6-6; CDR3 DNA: TGTGCCAGCAGTTTGTGGGGGGAACTTTACAATGAGCAGTTCTTC; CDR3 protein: CASSLWGELYNEQFF
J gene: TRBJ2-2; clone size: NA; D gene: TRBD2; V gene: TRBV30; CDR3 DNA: TGTGCCTGGAGGACTAGCGGGGGAACCGGGGAGCTGTTTTTT; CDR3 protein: CAWRTSGGTGELFF
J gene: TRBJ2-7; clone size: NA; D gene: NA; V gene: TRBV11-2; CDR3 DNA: TGTGCCAGCGGAGTTTCCCCCTACGAGCAGTACTTC; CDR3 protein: CASGVSPYEQYF
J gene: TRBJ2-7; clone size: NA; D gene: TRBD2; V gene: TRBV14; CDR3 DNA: TGTGCCAGCAGCCAAGTGATCGGGGGGGGCTTCTACGAGCAGTACTTC; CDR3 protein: CASSQVIGGGFYEQYF
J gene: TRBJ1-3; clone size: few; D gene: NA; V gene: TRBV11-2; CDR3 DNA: TGTGCCAGCAGCCCCCGAGGAGGAAACTCTGGAAACACCATATATTTT; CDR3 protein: CASSPRGGNSGNTIYF
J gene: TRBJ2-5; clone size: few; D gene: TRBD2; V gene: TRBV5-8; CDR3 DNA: TGTGCCAGCAGCCGAAAAGCGGGGGGGGCAAAAGAGACCCAGTACTTC; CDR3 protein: CASSRKAGGAKETQYF
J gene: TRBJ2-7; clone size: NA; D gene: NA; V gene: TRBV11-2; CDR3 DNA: TGTGCCAGCAGCTTAGTCGGTTCGATTACCTACGAGCAGTACTTC; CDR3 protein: CASSLVGSITYEQYF
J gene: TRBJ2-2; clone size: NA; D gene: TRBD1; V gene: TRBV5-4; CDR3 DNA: TGTGCCAGCAGCTTACAGGGGGCTTACACCGGGGAGCTGTTTTTT; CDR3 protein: CASSLQGAYTGELFF
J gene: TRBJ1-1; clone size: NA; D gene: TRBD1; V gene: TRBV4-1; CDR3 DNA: TGCGCCAGCAGCCGAGGGACAGGCACTGAAGCTTTCTTT; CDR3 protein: CASSRGTGTEAFF
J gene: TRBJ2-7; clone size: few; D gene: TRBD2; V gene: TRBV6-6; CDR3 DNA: TGTGCCAGCCGGCTAGCGGGAGCTTACGAGCAGTACTTC; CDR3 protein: CASRLAGAYEQYF
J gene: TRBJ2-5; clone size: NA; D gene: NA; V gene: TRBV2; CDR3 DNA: TGTGCCAGCAGTATACAAGAGACCCAGTACTTC; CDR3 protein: CASSIQETQYF
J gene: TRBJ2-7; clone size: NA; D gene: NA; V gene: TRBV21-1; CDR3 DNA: TGTGCCAGCAGCAAAGAGGCGGGAGAAGGCGAGCAGTACTTC; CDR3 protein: CASSKEAGEGEQYF
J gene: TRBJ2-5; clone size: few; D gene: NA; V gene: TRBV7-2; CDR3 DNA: TGTGCCAGCAGCCCGGGTGGGGCGCAAGAGACCCAGTACTTC; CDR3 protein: CASSPGGAQETQYF
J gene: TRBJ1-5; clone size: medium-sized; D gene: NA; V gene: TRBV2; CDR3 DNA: TGTGCCAGCACAGCAGGGTTAGGGCAGCCCCAGCATTTT; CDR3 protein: CASTAGLGQPQHF
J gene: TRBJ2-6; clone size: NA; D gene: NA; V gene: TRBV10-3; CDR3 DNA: TGTGCCATCACCGCAGGGTTAGGGGCCAACGTCCTGACTTTC; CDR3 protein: CAITAGLGANVLTF